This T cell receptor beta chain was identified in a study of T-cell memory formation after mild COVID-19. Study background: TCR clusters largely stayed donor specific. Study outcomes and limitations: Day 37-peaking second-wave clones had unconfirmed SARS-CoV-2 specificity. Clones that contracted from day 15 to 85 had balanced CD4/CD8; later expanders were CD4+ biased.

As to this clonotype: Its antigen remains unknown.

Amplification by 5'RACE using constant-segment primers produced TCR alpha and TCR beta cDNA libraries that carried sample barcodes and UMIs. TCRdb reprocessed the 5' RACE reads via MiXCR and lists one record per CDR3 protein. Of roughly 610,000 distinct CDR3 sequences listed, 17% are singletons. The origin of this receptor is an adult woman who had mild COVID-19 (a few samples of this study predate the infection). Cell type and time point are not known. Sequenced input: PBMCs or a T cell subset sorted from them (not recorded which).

The DNA of the CDR3 is TGTGCCAGCAGGACGGGTGGGGGCAATCAGCCCCAGCATTTT. This translates into CASRTGGGNQPQHF. The rearrangement links TRBV12-3 or TRBV12-4 to TRBJ1-5; D remains ambiguous. Trimming left V 6 bases short and J 2 bases short, with 11 bases between. The CDR3 runs 14 residues.